This TCR beta chain was profiled in a study of T-cell memory formation after mild COVID-19. One entry per CDR3 protein results from TCRdb running MiXCR on the 5' RACE reads. The sample lists about 410,000 distinct CDR3 sequences; 20% to 30% were seen once. Losses at the gene ends were 0 bases for V and 6 bases for J; bases not matched to a gene: 5. The CDR3 contains 16 residues. Germline loops: CDR1 SGHRS, CDR2 YFSETQ. Sequenced sample: PBMCs or a T cell subset sorted from them (not recorded which). This chain connects TRBV5-1 to TRBJ2-5; 13 nucleotides align to TRBD2. The source is an adult woman who had mild COVID-19 (a few samples of this study predate the infection). Cell type and time point are not known. CDR3 loop: CASSLAGTSGTQTQYF. For the CDR3, the DNA is TGCGCCAGCAGCTTGGCAGGGACTAGCGGGACTCAGACCCAGTACTTC.